The present T cell receptor beta chain was sequenced within a study of T cells after yellow fever vaccination. This clonotype was detected a few times. What it recognizes is unknown. One entry per CDR3 protein results from TCRdb running MiXCR on the 5' RACE reads. The repertoire has 300,000 to 400,000 distinct CDR3 sequences, under 5% of them found once; the top ten carry 24%. The germline V gene encodes CDR1 MNHEY and CDR2 SVGAGI. The CDR3 loop spans 13 amino acids. V was cut by 6 bases and J by 7 bases, with 13 bases left in between. Findings and caveats of the study: One caveat is that FACS-sorted repertoires could contain abundant clonotypes contaminating from the bulk population. The booster response re-showed most primary clones: 96% CD4, more than 80% CD8.

Sequenced material: PBMCs, taken 5 days after the yellow fever booster vaccination. The genes are TRBV6-5 and TRBJ2-1; TRBD2 might be the D (5 bases). The clonotype comes from a man aged 18 to 29 who received the YFV17D yellow fever vaccine. The CDR3 loop reads CASSRSRGNEQFF. CDR3 DNA sequence: TGTGCCAGCAGCCGGAGCCGGGGTAATGAGCAGTTCTTC.